These 17 T cell receptor beta chains were all obtained from the same sample, sequenced in a study of T-cell memory formation after mild COVID-19. TCRdb reprocessed the 5' RACE reads with MiXCR, giving one entry per CDR3 protein. The table records over 35,000 distinct CDR3 sequences, 8% to 10% of them present only once. Sequencing input: PBMCs or a T cell subset sorted from them (not recorded which). These receptors all stem from an adult woman who had mild COVID-19 (a few samples of this study predate the infection). Cell type and time point are not known.

This clonotype appeared a few times. The chain is built from TRBV30 and TRBJ2-5, with D possibly TRBD2 on 5 matching bases. Germline V gives CDR1 GTSNPN, CDR2 SVGIG (reference sequence). This CDR3 has 17 amino acids. Trimming cost V 0 bases and J 1 base, with 18 bases left between them. As DNA, the CDR3 is TGTGCCTGGAGTGTACCATCCTCTTTGGGGAGCCAAGAGACCCAGTACTTC. Translated: CAWSVPSSLGSQETQYF. Drawing the rest from reference TRBV30 and TRBJ2-5, the complete variable domain is SQTIHQWPATLVQPVGSPLSLECTVEGTSNPNLYWYRQAAGRGLQLLFYSVGIGQISSEVPQNLSASRPQDRQFILSSKKLLLSDSGFYLCAWSVPSSLGSQETQYFGPGTRLLVL.

This clonotype was recorded at least ten times. The chain recombines TRBV24-1 with TRBJ2-5; D ambiguous. Germline V gene sequence: CDR1 KGHDR, CDR2 SFDVKD. V gave up 0 bases and J gave up 0 bases, with 7 bases separating them. This CDR3 has 15 amino acids. In DNA, the CDR3 is TGTGCCACCAGTGATTTGGCCGGCTACCAAGAGACCCAGTACTTC. Translated, it gives CATSDLAGYQETQYF.

The V call is TRBV5-1, the J call TRBJ2-2; 13 bases are a match to TRBD2. With 4 bases clipped from V and 6 bases from J, the junction kept 6 bases outside the gene matches. The CDR3 is made up of 16 amino acids. Per the germline V gene, CDR1 is SGHRS and CDR2 is YFSETQ. This CDR3 reads CASSRTSGGAPGELFF. In DNA, the CDR3 is TGCGCCAGCAGCCGAACTAGCGGGGGGGCCCCCGGGGAGCTGTTTTTT.

In this sample, this clonotype turned up a few times. V and J are TRBV5-1 and TRBJ2-7; D is tentatively TRBD1 or TRBD2 (6 bases each). CDR3 length: 16 amino acids. V lost 4 bases and J 2 bases, leaving 19 bases between the germline ends. Germline loops: CDR1 SGHRS, CDR2 YFSETQ. The CDR3 DNA reads as TGCGCCAGCAGCCCTCTTGGGACAAGGGGGGCCTACGAGCAGTACTTC. Translating gives CASSPLGTRGAYEQYF.

This clonotype appeared a few times. This chain connects TRBV28 to TRBJ1-5; no clear D. CDR1 MDHEN and CDR2 SYDVKM come from the germline V gene. This CDR3 has 13 amino acids. V gave up 6 bases and J gave up 2 bases, with 8 bases separating them. Written as DNA, the CDR3 is TGTGCCAGCAGCCCCTCCGGCAATCAGCCCCAGCATTTT. Residues: CASSPSGNQPQHF.

This sequence joins TRBV20-1 and TRBJ2-7; the D gene is possibly TRBD1 (5 bases). This CDR3 spans 13 amino acids. Germline V gene sequence: CDR1 DFQATT, CDR2 SNEGSKA (reference sequence). Deletions cut 5 bases from V and 1 base from J, with 12 bases between. The DNA of the CDR3 is TGCAGTGCTCCACTTCCAGGGTCCTACGAGCAGTACTTC. Protein sequence: CSAPLPGSYEQYF.

This clonotype was recorded a few times. V usage is TRBV7-2 and J usage is TRBJ2-3, with D possibly matching TRBD2 (7 bases). The germline CDR1 and CDR2 sequences are SGHTA and FQGNSA. The V gene lost 2 bases and the J gene lost 0 bases, with 15 bases spanning the gap. The CDR3 totals 17 residues. DNA of the CDR3: TGTGCCAGCAGCTTACTGCGGGGGCGCAGTAGCACAGATACGCAGTATTTT. Protein product: CASSLLRGRSSTDTQYF.

The genes are TRBV6-6 and TRBJ2-7; D is undetermined. V lost 2 bases, J lost 4 bases, and 6 bases lay in between. This CDR3 comprises 12 residues. Germline loops: CDR1 MNHNY, CDR2 SVGAGI (reference sequence). The CDR3 nucleotides are TGTGCCAGCAGTTACGGGAATTACGAGCAGTACTTC. This translates into CASSYGNYEQYF.

In this sample, this clonotype turned up a few times. The chain is built from TRBV5-1 and TRBJ2-5, with 10 positions matching TRBD2. The CDR3 has 15 amino acids. CDR1 and CDR2 (germline): SGHRS, YFSETQ. V lost 2 bases and J lost 3; bases outside the gene matches: 4. The CDR3 DNA sequence: TGCGCCAGCAGCTTTGCGGGGACTAGCGAAGAGACCCAGTACTTC. It codes for CASSFAGTSEETQYF.

V gene TRBV7-3 combines with J gene TRBJ2-5; the match to TRBD2 covers 10 bases. The CDR3 loop spans 16 amino acids. Losses at the gene ends were 1 base for V and 5 bases for J; bases not matched to a gene: 7. The germline CDR1 and CDR2 sequences are SGHTA and FQGTGA. Written as DNA, the CDR3 is TGTGCCAGCAGCTTAAACAGCGGGAGGGTTCCCGAGACCCAGTACTTC. Translating gives CASSLNSGRVPETQYF.

In this sample, this clonotype turned up a few times. The J gene is TRBJ2-7, the V gene TRBV6-5; D may be TRBD1 or TRBD2 (5 bases each). Trimming removed 7 bases from V and 3 bases from J, with 16 bases in between. The germline V gene encodes CDR1 MNHEY and CDR2 SVGAGI. The CDR3 extends over 14 amino acids. The CDR3 here is CASKRDGKNYEQYF. The CDR3 DNA follows: TGTGCCAGCAAAAGGGACGGGAAAAACTACGAGCAGTACTTC.

The chain is built from TRBV2 and TRBJ1-2; D gene ambiguous. Per the germline V gene, CDR1 is SNHLY and CDR2 is FYNNEI. This CDR3 is built from 17 residues. The V end was cut by 4 bases, the J end by 8 bases, with 26 bases between. For the CDR3, the DNA is TGTGCCAGCAGTGGGGATTGGGCCAAGCTGCCGTGGGAAGGCTACACCTTC. Protein product: CASSGDWAKLPWEGYTF.

This clonotype was recorded at least ten times. The J gene is TRBJ2-3, the V gene TRBV24-1, with D hard to call. Germline V lookup: CDR1 KGHDR, CDR2 SFDVKD. This CDR3 is 17 amino acids long. The V and J ends lost 2 bases and 5 bases respectively, with 19 bases between them. This CDR3 reads CATSDSGRTPTVDTQYF. The CDR3, as DNA: TGTGCCACCAGTGATTCAGGACGGACGCCTACGGTAGATACGCAGTATTTT.

As for this clonotype: This may be a read error, as it is one base from a much larger clone. The gene calls are TRBV30 and TRBJ1-4; perhaps TRBD1 as D (5 bases). The germline V gene encodes CDR1 GTSNPN and CDR2 SVGIG (reference sequence). CDR3 length: 15 residues. The CDR3 nucleotides are TGTGCCTGGGTCCCCCCGGCACGTGGGGGTGAAAAACTGTATTTT. This encodes CAWVPPARGGEKLYF.

This clonotype has at least ten counts. The V gene is TRBV5-1, the J gene TRBJ2-7; D may be TRBD2 (5 bases). Germline V gene lookup returns CDR1 SGHRS and CDR2 YFSETQ. This CDR3 has 14 residues. With 5 bases removed from V and 2 bases from J, the gap between germline ends came to 14 bases. CDR3 bases: TGCGCCAGCAGTTCTGTAGCGTCGACCTACGAGCAGTACTTC. Amino acid sequence: CASSSVASTYEQYF.

This clonotype came up a few times. The rearrangement joins TRBV30 to TRBJ2-5; no clear D. The germline CDR1 and CDR2 sequences are GTSNPN and SVGIG (reference sequence). V was shortened by 1 base and J by 7 bases, with 7 bases between the two germline ends. The CDR3 has 11 amino acids. The CDR3 region has the DNA TGTGCCTGGAGTGAGGGTTGGACCCAGTACTTC. Its translation: CAWSEGWTQYF.

This clonotype appeared many times. The chain joins TRBV12-3 or TRBV12-4 to TRBJ1-1; D may be TRBD1 (5 bases). The CDR3 has 14 amino acids. V gave up 6 bases and J gave up 2 bases, with 13 bases separating them. CDR3 in amino acids: CASSFDSLNTEAFF. CDR3 bases: TGTGCCAGCAGCTTTGACAGCTTAAACACTGAAGCTTTCTTT.